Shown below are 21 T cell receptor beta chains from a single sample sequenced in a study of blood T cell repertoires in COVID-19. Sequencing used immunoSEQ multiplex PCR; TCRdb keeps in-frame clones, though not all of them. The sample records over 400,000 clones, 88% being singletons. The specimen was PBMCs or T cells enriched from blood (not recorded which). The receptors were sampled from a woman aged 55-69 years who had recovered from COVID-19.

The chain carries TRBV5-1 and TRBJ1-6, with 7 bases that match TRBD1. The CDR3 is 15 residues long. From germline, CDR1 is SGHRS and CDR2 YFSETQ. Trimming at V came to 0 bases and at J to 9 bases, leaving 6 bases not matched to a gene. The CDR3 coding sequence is TGCGCCAGCAGCTTGGCGGGACAGAGACTTTCACCCCTCCACTTT. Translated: CASSLAGQRLSPLHF.

The CDR3 sequence: CASAHLRGGRDEQFF. In DNA form, the CDR3 reads TGTGCTAGTGCTCATCTTAGGGGGGGTCGCGATGAGCAGTTCTTC. The chain links TRBV12-5 to TRBJ2-1; D possibly corresponds to TRBD2 (7 bases). The CDR3 consists of 15 residues. Trimming removed 7 bases at V and 8 bases at J, with 21 bases between. Germline V gene lookup returns CDR1 LGHNT and CDR2 FRNRAP.

The chain's CDR3 is CASSPAGTGYSNEAFF. CDR3 DNA sequence: TGCGCCAGCAGCCCCGCCGGGACAGGATACTCAAATGAAGCTTTCTTT. The chain has TRBV5-1 and TRBJ1-1, with 8 bases aligning to TRBD1. CDR3 size: 16 residues. Trimming cost V 4 bases and J 7 bases; bases outside gene matches: 15. Germline CDR1 reads SGHRS; CDR2 reads YFSETQ.

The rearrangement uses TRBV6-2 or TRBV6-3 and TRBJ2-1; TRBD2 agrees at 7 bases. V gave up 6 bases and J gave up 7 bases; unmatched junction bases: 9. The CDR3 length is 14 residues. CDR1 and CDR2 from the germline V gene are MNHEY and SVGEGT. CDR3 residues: CASSHWRGRNEQFF. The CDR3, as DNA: TGTGCCAGCAGCCACTGGCGGGGGAGAAATGAGCAGTTCTTC.

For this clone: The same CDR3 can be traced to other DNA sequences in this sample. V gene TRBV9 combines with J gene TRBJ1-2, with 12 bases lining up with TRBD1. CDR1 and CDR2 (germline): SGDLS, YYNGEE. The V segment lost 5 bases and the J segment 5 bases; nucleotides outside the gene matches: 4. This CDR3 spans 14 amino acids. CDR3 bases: TGTGCCAGCAGTCCGGGACAGGGGGCTTATGGCTACACCTTC. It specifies CASSPGQGAYGYTF. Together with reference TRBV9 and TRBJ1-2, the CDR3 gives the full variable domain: DSGVTQTPKHLITATGQRVTLRCSPRSGDLSVYWYQQSLDQGLQFLIQYYNGEERAKGNILERFSAQQFPDLHSELNLSSLELGDSALYFCASSPGQGAYGYTFGSGTRLTVV.

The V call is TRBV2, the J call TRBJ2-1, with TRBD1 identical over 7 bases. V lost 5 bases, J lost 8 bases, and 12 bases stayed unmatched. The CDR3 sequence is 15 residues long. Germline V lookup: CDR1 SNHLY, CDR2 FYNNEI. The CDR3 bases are TGTGCCAGCAGTCGGAACAGGGGTGGTATTGATGAGCAGTTCTTC. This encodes CASSRNRGGIDEQFF.

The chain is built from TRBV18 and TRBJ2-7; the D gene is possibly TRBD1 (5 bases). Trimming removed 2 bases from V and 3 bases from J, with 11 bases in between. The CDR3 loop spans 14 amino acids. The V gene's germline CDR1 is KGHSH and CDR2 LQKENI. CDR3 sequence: CASSPRAGLYEQYV. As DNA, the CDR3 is TGTGCCAGCTCACCAAGGGCAGGGCTCTACGAGCAGTACGTC.

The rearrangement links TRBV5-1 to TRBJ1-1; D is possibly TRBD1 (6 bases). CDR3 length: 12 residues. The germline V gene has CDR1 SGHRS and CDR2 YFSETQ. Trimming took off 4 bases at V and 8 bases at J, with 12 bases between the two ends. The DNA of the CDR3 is TGCGCCAGCAGCACAGGGTCGAGGGAAGCTTTCTTT. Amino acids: CASSTGSREAFF.

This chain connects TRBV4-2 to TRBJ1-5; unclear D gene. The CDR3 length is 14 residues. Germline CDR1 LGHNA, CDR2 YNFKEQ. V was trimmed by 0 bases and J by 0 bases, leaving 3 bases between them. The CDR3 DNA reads TGTGCCAGCAGCCAAGAACATAGCAATCAGCCCCAGCATTTT. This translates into CASSQEHSNQPQHF.

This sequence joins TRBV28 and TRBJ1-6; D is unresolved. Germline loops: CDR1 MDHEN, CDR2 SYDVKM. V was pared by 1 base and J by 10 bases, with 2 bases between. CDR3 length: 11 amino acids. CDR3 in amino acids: CASSLSSPLHF. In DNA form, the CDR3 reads TGTGCCAGCAGTTTATCATCACCCCTCCACTTT.

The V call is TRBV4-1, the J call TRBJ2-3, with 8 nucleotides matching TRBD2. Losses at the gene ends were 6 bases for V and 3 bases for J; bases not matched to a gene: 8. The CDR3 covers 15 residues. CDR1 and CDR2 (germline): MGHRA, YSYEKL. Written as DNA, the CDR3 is TGCGCCAGCAGGCCCCCGGGACTAGGGACAGATACGCAGTATTTT. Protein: CASRPPGLGTDTQYF.

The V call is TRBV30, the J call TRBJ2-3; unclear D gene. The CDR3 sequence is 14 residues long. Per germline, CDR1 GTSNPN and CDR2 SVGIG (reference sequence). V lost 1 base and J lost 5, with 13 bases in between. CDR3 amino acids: CAWSGWAYEDTQYF. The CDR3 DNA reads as TGTGCCTGGAGTGGTTGGGCCTATGAAGATACGCAGTATTTT. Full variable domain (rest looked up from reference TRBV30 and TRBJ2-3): SQTIHQWPATLVQPVGSPLSLECTVEGTSNPNLYWYRQAAGRGLQLLFYSVGIGQISSEVPQNLSASRPQDRQFILSSKKLLLSDSGFYLCAWSGWAYEDTQYFGPGTRLTVL.

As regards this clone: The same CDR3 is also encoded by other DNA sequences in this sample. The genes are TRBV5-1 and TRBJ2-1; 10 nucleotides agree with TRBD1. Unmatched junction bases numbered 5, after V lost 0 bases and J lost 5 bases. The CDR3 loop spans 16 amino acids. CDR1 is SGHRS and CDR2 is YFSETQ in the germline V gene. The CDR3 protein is CASSLAAGTGDNEQFF. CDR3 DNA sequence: TGCGCCAGCAGCTTGGCCGCTGGGACAGGGGACAATGAGCAGTTCTTC.

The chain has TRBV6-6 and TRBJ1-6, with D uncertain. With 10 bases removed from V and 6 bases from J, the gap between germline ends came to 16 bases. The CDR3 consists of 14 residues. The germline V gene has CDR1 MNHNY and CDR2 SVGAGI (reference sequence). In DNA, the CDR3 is TGTGCCACCACATTAGGCGGCCTTAATTCACCCCTCCACTTT. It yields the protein CATTLGGLNSPLHF.

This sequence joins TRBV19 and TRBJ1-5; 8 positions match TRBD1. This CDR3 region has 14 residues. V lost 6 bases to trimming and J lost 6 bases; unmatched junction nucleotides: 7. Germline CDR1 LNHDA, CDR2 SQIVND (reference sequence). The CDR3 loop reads CASSGQGARQPQHF. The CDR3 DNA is TGTGCCAGTAGCGGGCAGGGGGCGCGTCAGCCCCAGCATTTT. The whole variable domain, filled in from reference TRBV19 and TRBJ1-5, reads DGGITQSPKYLFRKEGQNVTLSCEQNLNHDAMYWYRQDPGQGLRLIYYSQIVNDFQKGDIAEGYSVSREKKESFPLTVTSAQKNPTAFYLCASSGQGARQPQHFGDGTRLSIL.

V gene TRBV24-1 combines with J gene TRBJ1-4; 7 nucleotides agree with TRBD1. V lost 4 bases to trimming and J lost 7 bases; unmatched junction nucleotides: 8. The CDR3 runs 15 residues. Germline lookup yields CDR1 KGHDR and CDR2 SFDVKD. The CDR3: CATSDPQGTTEKLFF. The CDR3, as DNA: TGTGCCACCAGTGACCCACAGGGGACCACTGAAAAACTGTTTTTT.

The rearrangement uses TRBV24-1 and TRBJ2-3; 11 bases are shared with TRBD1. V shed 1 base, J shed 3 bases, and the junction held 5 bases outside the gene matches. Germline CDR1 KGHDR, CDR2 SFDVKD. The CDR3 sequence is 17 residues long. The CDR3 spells CATSDFPGQGATDTQYF. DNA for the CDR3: TGTGCCACCAGTGATTTCCCCGGACAGGGGGCGACAGATACGCAGTATTTT.

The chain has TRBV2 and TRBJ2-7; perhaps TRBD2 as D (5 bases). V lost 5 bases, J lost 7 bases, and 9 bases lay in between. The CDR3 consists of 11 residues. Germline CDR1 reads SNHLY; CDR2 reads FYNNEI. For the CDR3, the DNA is TGTGCCAGCAGTTCCGAGCGGGAGCAGTACTTC. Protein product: CASSSEREQYF.

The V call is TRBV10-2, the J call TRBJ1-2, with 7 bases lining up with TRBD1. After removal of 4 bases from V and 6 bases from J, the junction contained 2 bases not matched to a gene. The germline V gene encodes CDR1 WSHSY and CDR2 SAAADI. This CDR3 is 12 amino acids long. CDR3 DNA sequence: TGCGCCAGCAGTGCAGGGACAGATGGCTACACCTTC. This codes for CASSAGTDGYTF.

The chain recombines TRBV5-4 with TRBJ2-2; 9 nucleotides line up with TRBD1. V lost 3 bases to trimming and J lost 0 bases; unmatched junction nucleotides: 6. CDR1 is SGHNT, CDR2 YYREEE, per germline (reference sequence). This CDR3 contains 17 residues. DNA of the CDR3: TGTGCCAGCAGCTCCTCCGGGACAGGGCCGAACACCGGGGAGCTGTTTTTT. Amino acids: CASSSSGTGPNTGELFF.

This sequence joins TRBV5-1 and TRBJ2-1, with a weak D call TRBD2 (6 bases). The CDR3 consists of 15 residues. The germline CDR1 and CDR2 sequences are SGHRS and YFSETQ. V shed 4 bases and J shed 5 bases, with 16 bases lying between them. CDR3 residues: CASSLGGGLNNEQFF. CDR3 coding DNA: TGCGCCAGCAGCCTGGGGGGAGGACTCAACAATGAGCAGTTCTTC. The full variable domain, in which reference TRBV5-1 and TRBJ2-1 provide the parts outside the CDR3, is KAGVTQTPRYLIKTRGQQVTLSCSPISGHRSVSWYQQTPGQGLQFLFEYFSETQRNKGNFPGRFSGRQFSNSRSEMNVSTLELGDSALYLCASSLGGGLNNEQFFGPGTRLTVL.